This record looks at one T cell receptor beta chain sequence and its context. Its target is not known. 60 Vbeta and 13 Jbeta primers were used in PCR. Libraries were prepared by immunoSEQ multiplex PCR; TCRdb keeps only in-frame clonotypes and omits some of them. The table shows about 120,000 clones, with approximately 80% occurring only once. This sample is part of a study of cytomegalovirus exposure and HLA in healthy donors. Study-level information: Out of around 360 genotyped donors, about 81% belonged to the Caucasian-associated ancestry cluster. Whole-study findings and limits: TCR beta V segments were, for the most part, productive about 87% or about 30% of the time in an earlier analysis. According to a later analysis, most TCR beta chains associated with CMV appeared HLA-restricted. The authors reported that TCR beta sequences could predict HLA-A and HLA-B alleles. These predictions were accurate for most subjects in the first cohort.

The CDR3 totals 14 residues. With 5 bases removed from V and 6 bases from J, the gap between germline ends came to 17 bases. Germline CDR1 is SGHTA and CDR2 is FQGTGA. The chain couples TRBV7-3 to TRBJ2-7, with D possibly being TRBD1 (6 bases). The specimen was PBMCs. The sequence came from a man aged 25 to 45 in good health and CMV-seropositive. The CDR3 loop reads CASSLGPRGGEQYF. The CDR3 nucleotides read TGTGCCAGCAGCCTCGGACCTAGAGGGGGCGAGCAGTACTTC.